Each of the 23 T cell receptor beta chains below was sequenced from the same sample in a study of vaccination and CD4 T cells after COVID-19. The antigens of these receptors remain unknown. Stated treatment: 10-day PBMC culture with coronavirus spike peptide pools or control peptides (ViraFEST assay). Sequencing of DNA taken from cultured CD4+ T cells relied on the Oncomine TCR Beta short-read assay. One entry per CDR3 protein, called by TCRdb with MiXCR from the PCR reads. The sample lists some 11,000 distinct CDR3 sequences, around 75% occurring once. The source material was CD4+ T cells from blood, cultured in vitro. The receptors here all came from a human donor who had recovered from COVID-19.

This clonotype was recorded a few times. The chain joins TRBV7-2 to TRBJ1-1; no clear D. The V and J ends lost 4 bases and 5 bases respectively, with 8 bases between them. The V gene's germline CDR1 is SGHTA and CDR2 FQGNSA. The CDR3 covers 12 residues. The CDR3 spells CASSSLGTEAFF. The CDR3 DNA sequence: TGTGCCAGCAGCTCTCTTGGGACTGAAGCTTTCTTT. Filled out from reference TRBV7-2 and TRBJ1-1, the complete variable domain reads GAGVSQSPSNKVTEKGKDVELRCDPISGHTALYWYRQSLGQGLEFLIYFQGNSAPDKSGLPSDRFSAERTGGSVSTLTIQRTQQEDSAVYLCASSSLGTEAFFGQGTRLTVV.

This chain links TRBV6-5 with TRBJ1-5; no clear D gene. The CDR3 is made up of 14 amino acids. From germline, CDR1 is MNHEY and CDR2 SVGAGI. V was pared by 2 bases and J by 3 bases, with 8 bases between. The CDR3 loop reads CASSYAGVNQPQHF. The CDR3 nucleotides read TGTGCCAGCAGTTACGCAGGCGTCAATCAGCCCCAGCATTTT.

This clonotype was detected only once. The chain employs TRBV6-1 and TRBJ1-3; D is undetermined. V was shortened by 6 bases and J by 0 bases, with 9 bases between the two germline ends. Looked up from germline, CDR1 is MNHNS and CDR2 is SASEGT. The CDR3 spans 14 residues. The CDR3 is CASRADISGNTIYF. DNA for the CDR3: TGTGCCAGCAGGGCTGACATCTCTGGAAACACCATATATTTT.

V and J are TRBV21-1 and TRBJ1-2; no check of the table's D call, TRBD1, against the DNA was made. TRBV21-1 is reported as a pseudogene. The CDR3 totals 13 residues. The CDR3 is CASSNSRVGGYTF. CDR3 nucleotides: TGTGCCAGCAGCAATTCCAGGGTCGGGGGCTACACCTTC.

V usage is TRBV20-1 and J usage is TRBJ2-1, with TRBD2 matching over 8 bases. The CDR3 runs to 15 residues. After removal of 3 bases from V and 6 bases from J, the junction contained 10 bases not matched to a gene. Germline-derived CDR1 and CDR2 are DFQATT and SNEGSKA (reference sequence). CDR3: CSARTREGPGNEQFF. The CDR3 DNA sequence: TGCAGTGCTAGGACACGGGAGGGCCCGGGCAATGAGCAGTTCTTC.

The chain is built from TRBV10-1 and TRBJ2-5, with a possible D match to TRBD1 (6 bases). The CDR3 sequence is 13 residues long. Trimming pared 8 bases from V and 4 bases from J, leaving 14 bases between. From germline, CDR1 is WNHNN and CDR2 SYGVQD (reference sequence). The CDR3 spells CASAQGSGETQYF. In DNA form, the CDR3 reads TGCGCCAGCGCTCAGGGGTCGGGAGAGACCCAGTACTTC.

The table lists this clonotype with a count of one. This chain joins TRBV27 and TRBJ1-6; the D gene is possibly TRBD1 (6 bases). Trimming removed 4 bases from V and 9 bases from J, with 16 bases in between. CDR3 length: 15 residues. CDR1 is MNHEY and CDR2 is SMNVEV in the germline V gene (reference sequence). The CDR3 loop reads CASSSMGAGGSPLHF. As DNA, the CDR3 is TGTGCCAGCAGTTCGATGGGGGCCGGTGGTTCACCCCTCCACTTT.

The chain couples TRBV7-6 to TRBJ2-5; 10 positions agree with TRBD1. The V segment lost 1 base and the J segment 1 base; nucleotides outside the gene matches: 3. From germline, CDR1 is SGHVS and CDR2 FNYEAQ. This CDR3 comprises 16 residues. CDR3 sequence reads: CASSLGGTGAQETQYF. The CDR3 coding sequence is TGTGCCAGCAGCTTAGGCGGGACAGGGGCCCAAGAGACCCAGTACTTC.

This clonotype has a single count. The chain recombines TRBV7-2 with TRBJ1-6; weak D call: TRBD1 (5 bases). CDR3 length: 15 amino acids. Germline V CDR1 and CDR2: SGHTA, FQGNSA. V was cut by 0 bases and J by 11 bases, with 14 bases left in between. The CDR3 spells CASSLASGPTAPLHF. The CDR3 region has the DNA TGTGCCAGCAGCTTAGCGTCGGGGCCGACGGCACCCCTCCACTTT.

The chain employs TRBV20-1 and TRBJ2-5; 9 bases map to TRBD2. In germline, CDR1 is DFQATT, CDR2 SNEGSKA (reference sequence). Trimming took 5 bases from V and 1 from J; bases not matched to a gene: 5. The CDR3 runs to 14 residues. The CDR3 nucleotides read TGCAGTGCTCGAAAGACTAGCGGCCAAGAGACCCAGTACTTC. This translates into CSARKTSGQETQYF.

The rearrangement joins TRBV21-1 to TRBJ1-1. TRBV21-1 is labeled a pseudogene. This CDR3 has 12 residues. The DNA of the CDR3 is TGTGCCAGCAGCGGCTGGAACACTGAAGCTTTCTTT. Amino acid sequence: CASSGWNTEAFF.

This clonotype appeared a single time. The chain links TRBV28 to TRBJ1-1, with D hard to call. The V gene lost 7 bases and the J gene lost 1 base, with 10 bases spanning the gap. From germline, CDR1 is MDHEN and CDR2 SYDVKM. The CDR3 runs 13 residues. The CDR3 sequence: CASKLTGNTEAFF. In DNA, the CDR3 is TGTGCCAGCAAACTGACGGGGAACACTGAAGCTTTCTTT. Filled out from reference TRBV28 and TRBJ1-1, the complete variable domain reads DVKVTQSSRYLVKRTGEKVFLECVQDMDHENMFWYRQDPGLGLRLIYFSYDVKMKEKGDIPEGYSVSREKKERFSLILESASTNQTSMYLCASKLTGNTEAFFGQGTRLTVV.

The chain carries TRBV6-2 or TRBV6-3 and TRBJ2-3; no firm D call. Germline assignment: CDR1 MNHEY and CDR2 SVGEGT. CDR3 size: 13 residues. The V end lost 6 bases, the J end lost 9 bases, and 16 bases lay between the germline ends. As DNA, the CDR3 is TGTGCCAGCAGCCCCATTACGTTCCCCACGCAGTATTTT. It codes for CASSPITFPTQYF.

The CDR3 nucleotides read TGCAGTGCCAAAACAGCGCTGAACACTGAAGCTTTCTTT. Residues: CSAKTALNTEAFF. This chain connects TRBV20-1 to TRBJ1-1; no reliable D call. V dropped 6 bases and J dropped 0 bases, with 11 bases sitting between them. Germline V gene data show CDR1 as DFQATT and CDR2 as SNEGSKA (reference sequence). CDR3 size: 13 residues.

The J gene is TRBJ1-5, the V gene TRBV19; 8 nucleotides line up with TRBD1. The CDR3 spans 14 residues. Unmatched junction bases numbered 7, after V lost 4 bases and J lost 8 bases. From germline, CDR1 is LNHDA and CDR2 SQIVND (reference sequence). In DNA form, the CDR3 reads TGTGCCAGTAGTACCTCAGGGGGCAGCAAGCCCCAGCATTTT. Translation: CASSTSGGSKPQHF.

The chain is built from TRBV20-1 and TRBJ1-5; D is unclear. There are 14 residues in the CDR3. Trimming took 3 bases from V and 4 from J, leaving 13 bases between them. The V gene's germline CDR1 is DFQATT and CDR2 SNEGSKA (reference sequence). DNA of the CDR3: TGCAGTGCTAGGTCCTTGAAAATTAATCAGCCCCAGCATTTT. Translation: CSARSLKINQPQHF.

The chain couples TRBV21-1 to TRBJ1-1. TRBV21-1 is a pseudogene. This CDR3 has 15 amino acids. CDR3 residues: CASSKAGSMNTEAFF. CDR3 bases: TGTGCCAGCAGCAAAGCAGGCAGTATGAACACTGAAGCTTTCTTT.

The chain couples TRBV28 to TRBJ2-4, with D perhaps assigned TRBD1 or TRBD2 (5 bases each). Germline loops: CDR1 MDHEN, CDR2 SYDVKM. This CDR3 comprises 15 residues. V shed 5 bases and J shed 8 bases, with 19 bases lying between them. The CDR3 region is CASSEFVGGLDIQYF. In DNA, the CDR3 is TGTGCCAGCAGTGAGTTTGTTGGGGGATTAGACATTCAGTACTTC. Complete variable domain (other parts from reference TRBV28 and TRBJ2-4): DVKVTQSSRYLVKRTGEKVFLECVQDMDHENMFWYRQDPGLGLRLIYFSYDVKMKEKGDIPEGYSVSREKKERFSLILESASTNQTSMYLCASSEFVGGLDIQYFGAGTRLSVL.

The J gene is TRBJ1-5, the V gene TRBV7-2; D unresolved. The V and J ends lost 3 bases and 2 bases respectively, with 8 bases between them. The CDR3 totals 14 residues. The V gene's germline CDR1 is SGHTA and CDR2 FQGNSA. Here the CDR3 reads CASSFNTGNQPQHF. The CDR3 DNA reads TGTGCCAGCAGCTTCAATACAGGCAATCAGCCCCAGCATTTT.

The chain employs TRBV6-5 and TRBJ2-7, with D possibly TRBD1 on 6 matching bases. Per germline, CDR1 MNHEY and CDR2 SVGAGI. V lost 2 bases to trimming and J lost 7 bases, with 15 bases between them. CDR3 length equals 14 residues. CDR3 sequence: CASSYGTGPREQYF. DNA for the CDR3: TGTGCCAGCAGTTACGGCACAGGGCCAAGGGAGCAGTACTTC.

The chain combines TRBV7-8 with TRBJ2-2; 8 nucleotides align to TRBD2. The CDR3 extends over 16 amino acids. Germline V gene data show CDR1 as SGHVS and CDR2 as FQNEAQ. V trimming: 5 bases; J trimming: 6 bases; junction bases outside the gene matches: 11. The CDR3 sequence is CASSLRPSGSAGELFF. The CDR3 region has the DNA TGTGCCAGCAGCCTACGGCCTAGCGGGTCTGCCGGGGAGCTGTTTTTT.

This clonotype has a handful of counts. This chain links TRBV24-1 with TRBJ2-3, with 7 nucleotides matching TRBD1. CDR1 KGHDR and CDR2 SFDVKD come from the germline V gene. The V segment lost 2 bases and the J segment 1 base; nucleotides outside the gene matches: 8. CDR3 length: 17 residues. CDR3 sequence: CATSDWAGGSGTDTQYF. CDR3 bases: TGTGCCACCAGTGATTGGGCAGGGGGTAGCGGCACAGATACGCAGTATTTT.

The rearrangement joins TRBV6-1 to TRBJ2-5; D remains ambiguous. This CDR3 has 11 amino acids. The V gene's germline CDR1 is MNHNS and CDR2 SASEGT. Trimming cost V 6 bases and J 5 bases, with 7 bases left between them. Here the CDR3 reads CASRVGETQYF. Written as DNA, the CDR3 is TGTGCCAGCAGGGTCGGGGAGACCCAGTACTTC.